These 14 T cell receptor beta chains were sequenced from one sample in a study of cytomegalovirus exposure and HLA in healthy donors. The assay was immunoSEQ multiplex PCR, and TCRdb's table has in-frame clones only and misses some. The sample lists 98,000 or so clones; around 85% were seen once. The sample comprised PBMCs. The origin of the receptors is a woman aged 18-29 years in good health and CMV-seronegative.

V is TRBV11-2 and J is TRBJ2-7, with D tentatively TRBD1 (5 bases). The V end was cut by 1 base, the J end by 0 bases, with 13 bases between. Germline values: CDR1 SGHAT, CDR2 FQNNGV. The CDR3 has 16 amino acids. The CDR3 DNA sequence: TGTGCCAGCAGCTTAGCACAGGCTTTTAGCTCCTACGAGCAGTACTTC. This codes for CASSLAQAFSSYEQYF.

The V and J genes are TRBV2 and TRBJ1-1; possibly TRBD1 for D (6 bases). Germline V gene sequence: CDR1 SNHLY, CDR2 FYNNEI. The CDR3 consists of 15 residues. Trimming took 6 bases from V and 0 from J, leaving 14 bases between them. The DNA for the CDR3 is TGTGCCAGCAGCGCCAACGGACAGATGAACACTGAAGCTTTCTTT. It is translated as CASSANGQMNTEAFF.

This chain uses TRBV5-1 with TRBJ1-4; possibly TRBD1 for D (6 bases). CDR1 is SGHRS, CDR2 YFSETQ, per germline. CDR3 size: 15 residues. V lost 4 bases to trimming and J lost 2 bases, with 12 bases between them. CDR3 protein: CASSGGTSTNEKLFF. CDR3 nucleotide sequence: TGCGCCAGCAGCGGGGGCACCTCGACTAATGAAAAACTGTTTTTT. Complete variable domain (other parts from reference TRBV5-1 and TRBJ1-4): KAGVTQTPRYLIKTRGQQVTLSCSPISGHRSVSWYQQTPGQGLQFLFEYFSETQRNKGNFPGRFSGRQFSNSRSEMNVSTLELGDSALYLCASSGGTSTNEKLFFGSGTQLSVL.

V gene TRBV28 combines with J gene TRBJ2-1, with 8 bases lining up with TRBD2. Germline CDR1 and CDR2: MDHEN and SYDVKM. The V segment lost 3 bases and the J segment 7 bases; nucleotides outside the gene matches: 5. This CDR3 has 14 residues. CDR3 protein: CASSLGGLVNEQFF. CDR3 DNA sequence: TGTGCCAGCAGTTTGGGGGGACTAGTGAATGAGCAGTTCTTC.

The chain links TRBV7-8 to TRBJ1-1; 8 bases map to TRBD1. V lost 5 bases, J lost 8 bases, and 4 bases stayed unmatched. This CDR3 comprises 12 residues. Germline CDR1 and CDR2: SGHVS and FQNEAQ. The CDR3 DNA sequence: TGTGCCAGCAGCGCCCGGACAGGGGAAGCTTTCTTT. It yields the protein CASSARTGEAFF.

The rearrangement links TRBV2 to TRBJ1-6; 7 bases line up with TRBD1. Germline assignment: CDR1 SNHLY and CDR2 FYNNEI. V lost 1 base to trimming and J lost 4 bases; unmatched junction nucleotides: 4. The CDR3 covers 16 residues. In DNA form, the CDR3 reads TGTGCCAGCAGTGAAGATGGGACAGATTATAATTCACCCCTCCACTTT. It is translated as CASSEDGTDYNSPLHF.

The V and J genes are TRBV30 and TRBJ2-1, with D perhaps TRBD1 (5 bases). CDR1 and CDR2 (germline): GTSNPN, SVGIG (reference sequence). V shed 1 base and J shed 5 bases, with 9 bases lying between them. The CDR3 is 13 residues long. The CDR3, as DNA: TGTGCCTGGAGTGAAGGGGCTCACAATGAGCAGTTCTTC. The encoded protein is CAWSEGAHNEQFF.

This chain connects TRBV2 to TRBJ2-1; no clear D gene. This CDR3 is 13 amino acids long. The V end was cut by 9 bases, the J end by 6 bases, with 15 bases between. The germline V gene has CDR1 SNHLY and CDR2 FYNNEI. Written as DNA, the CDR3 is TGTGCCAGTCTAAGACTCCTCGGCAATGAGCAGTTCTTC. This gives the protein CASLRLLGNEQFF.

The genes are TRBV10-2 and TRBJ1-1; perhaps TRBD1 as D (5 bases). Germline assignment: CDR1 WSHSY and CDR2 SAAADI. The CDR3 is made up of 17 amino acids. The germline V and J ends were trimmed by 6 bases and 4 bases, with 24 bases remaining between them. The CDR3, as DNA: TGCGCCAGCAGGGACGACTTTGGACGGACAATGGGCACTGAAGCTTTCTTT. This gives the protein CASRDDFGRTMGTEAFF.

V is TRBV23-1 and J is TRBJ2-3; 9 bases map to TRBD1. TRBV23-1 is recorded as an ORF, its role being uncertain. The junction had 3 bases not matched to a gene; V was cut back by 9 bases and J by 5 bases. The CDR3 is 12 amino acids. CDR3 residues: CARGTGLDTQYF. As DNA, the CDR3 is TGCGCCAGGGGGACAGGGTTAGATACGCAGTATTTT.

The chain has TRBV11-2 and TRBJ1-3; D ambiguous. Germline lookup yields CDR1 SGHAT and CDR2 FQNNGV. The CDR3 loop spans 11 amino acids. Trimming shortened V by 6 bases and J by 6 bases, and 6 bases separated the two germline ends. The CDR3, as DNA: TGTGCCAGCAGTTCCTCAAACACCATATATTTT. As protein: CASSSSNTIYF.

The chain recombines TRBV5-1 with TRBJ2-5; the match to TRBD1 covers 10 bases. V shed 2 bases and J 4 bases; nucleotides not matched to a gene: 11. The CDR3 runs 17 residues. Germline CDR1 is SGHRS and CDR2 is YFSETQ. CDR3 loop: CASSLGTGTGERETQYF. The DNA for the CDR3 is TGCGCCAGCAGCTTAGGGACCGGGACAGGGGAGAGAGAGACCCAGTACTTC.

The chain combines TRBV25-1 with TRBJ2-2; D perhaps matches TRBD1 (6 bases). Trimming took 6 bases from V and 0 from J, leaving 11 bases between them. The CDR3 sequence is 15 residues long. From germline, CDR1 is MGHDK and CDR2 SYGVNS. The CDR3 nucleotides read TGTGCCAGCAGGAAAAGGGGGACGAACACCGGGGAGCTGTTTTTT. Its translation is CASRKRGTNTGELFF.

The chain employs TRBV13 and TRBJ1-4; TRBD1 aligns across 7 bases. The CDR3 contains 18 residues. Germline-derived CDR1 and CDR2 are PRHDT and FYEKMQ (reference sequence). V lost 0 bases and J lost 3; bases outside the gene matches: 10. CDR3 region: CASSLGTKNQGANEKLFF. In nucleotides, the CDR3 is TGTGCCAGCAGCTTAGGCACAAAAAACCAGGGGGCTAATGAAAAACTGTTTTTT.